The source of this TCR beta chain is a study of CD8 T cells in Susac syndrome. Stable or active relapsing-remitting multiple sclerosis, untreated and meeting revised McDonald criteria, defined the controls. The TEMRA cells underwent FACS enrichment, while the CD8+ and CD4+ T cells underwent negative isolation. Germline loops: CDR1 SQVTM, CDR2 ANQGSEA. The CDR3 contains 14 residues. V dropped 4 bases and J dropped 0 bases, with 12 bases sitting between them. Random hexamers were used to reverse transcribe an amount of about 0.45 to 1 ug RNA. By means of immunoSEQ multiplex PCR, TCR beta CDR3 spanning 54 Vbeta and 13 Jbeta underwent amplification. TCRdb reprocessed the immunoSEQ multiplex PCR reads with MiXCR, giving one entry per CDR3 protein. The table includes fewer than 200,000 distinct CDR3 sequences, around 95% detected once.

The chain couples TRBV29-1 to TRBJ1-1; a weak D match, TRBD1 (5 bases). This clonotype was obtained from a human donor with multiple sclerosis. Sequencing was performed on CD8+ T cells from PBMCs. Here the CDR3 reads CSVGGRTLNTEAFF. The CDR3 coding sequence is TGCAGCGTTGGGGGACGGACATTGAACACTGAAGCTTTCTTT.